Below, one T cell receptor (beta chain) is given with its context. Participant age was roughly 18 to 90 years, and participants resided in fewer than 30 US areas. Participant-given clinical history determined each cohort assignment. This specimen comes from a study of blood T cell repertoires in COVID-19. The overall study: T cells, B-cell-depleted T cells, or PBMCs supplied cDNA or gDNA.

Assay: immunoSEQ multiplex PCR; the TCRdb copy retains only in-frame clones and omits some. The data hold 300,000 to 350,000 clones, with roughly 85% observed a single time. This CDR3 contains 15 residues. J lost 11 bases, V lost 4 bases, and 6 bases had no gene match. Per the germline V gene, CDR1 is KGHDR and CDR2 is SFDVKD. Material: PBMCs or T cells enriched from blood (not recorded which). The clonotype originates from a woman aged 40 to 55 with acute COVID-19. The chain is built from TRBV24-1 and TRBJ2-4; 14 bases are shared with TRBD2. Here the CDR3 reads CATSDPGLAGDVQYF. CDR3 DNA: TGTGCCACCAGTGACCCGGGACTAGCGGGAGACGTTCAGTACTTC.